A single sample is the source of the 28 T cell receptor beta chains below, sequenced in a study of T cells after yellow fever vaccination (dated by TCRdb to about 2019). Interpreted using the paper, the treatment or condition label stands for: live attenuated yellow fever vaccine strain. Library preparation used 5' RACE. The sample was run on an Illumina HiSeq 2500. The public sequencing data were trimmed at Q25 with fastp and processed into clonotypes with MiXCR by TCRdb, which kept only in-frame beta chains. Every distinct CDR3 protein forms one entry, paired with its most common genes and DNA. This sample lists about 360,000 distinct CDR3 sequences; over 5% were detected once. Roughly 15% of the sample lies in the top ten. Sequences were derived from PBMCs, sampled 5 days after the yellow fever booster vaccination. The receptors derive from a man aged 25 to 40 who received the YFV17D yellow fever vaccine.

This clonotype was seen a few times. The gene calls are TRBV27 and TRBJ2-7; 8 bases are shared with TRBD2. The CDR3 has 15 amino acids. V gave up 2 bases and J gave up 5 bases; unmatched junction bases: 8. Germline CDR1 MNHEY, CDR2 SMNVEV (reference sequence). The CDR3 spells CASSLGGGRIDEQYF. Written as DNA, the CDR3 is TGTGCCAGCAGTTTAGGTGGCGGGAGGATCGACGAGCAGTACTTC.

This clonotype has more than one count but fewer than ten. The chain has TRBV7-9 and TRBJ1-1; D remains unclear. The ends were cut back, 5 bases at V and 1 base at J, with 11 bases in the middle. The CDR3 length is 14 residues. Germline V gene lookup returns CDR1 SEHNR and CDR2 FQNEAQ (reference sequence). CDR3: CASSPWTENTEAFF. In nucleotides, the CDR3 is TGTGCCAGCAGCCCCTGGACCGAGAACACTGAAGCTTTCTTT.

Only a few counts were recorded for this clonotype. The chain uses TRBV9 and TRBJ2-1, with D perhaps being TRBD1 or TRBD2 (6 bases each). CDR3 length: 15 residues. Germline V gives CDR1 SGDLS, CDR2 YYNGEE. With 3 bases removed from V and 8 bases from J, the gap between germline ends came to 18 bases. CDR3 nucleotides: TGTGCCAGCAGCGGTGGCGTCGGGGGCTTTTATGAGCAGTTCTTC. As protein: CASSGGVGGFYEQFF.

This chain uses TRBV28 with TRBJ1-4; weak D call: TRBD1 (5 bases). Germline V gene lookup returns CDR1 MDHEN and CDR2 SYDVKM. The CDR3 has 16 amino acids. V lost 7 bases and J lost 7, with 22 bases in between. Here the CDR3 DNA reads TGTGCCAGCAAGCAGACGGGACTTCGGGAAGGTGAAAAACTGTTTTTT. Its translation: CASKQTGLREGEKLFF.

This clonotype was detected many times. The J gene is TRBJ2-3, the V gene TRBV11-3, with 12 bases matching TRBD2. V was clipped by 3 bases and J by 6 bases; unmatched bases: 4. This CDR3 contains 15 residues. Germline V CDR1 and CDR2: SGHNT, YENEEA. CDR3 protein: CASSFGLAGPDTQYF. The CDR3 bases are TGTGCCAGCAGCTTCGGACTAGCGGGACCGGATACGCAGTATTTT.

Comment on this clonotype: It may be a read error: a sequence one base away is much more abundant. The genes are TRBV29-1 and TRBJ2-5, with 11 bases identical to TRBD2. Germline CDR1 SQVTM, CDR2 ANQGSEA. The CDR3 has 15 amino acids. CDR3 DNA: TGCAGCGTTAGATCCGGGACTAGCGGCCAAGAGTCCCAGTACTTC. It codes for CSVRSGTSGQESQYF.

This clonotype was recorded many times. The CDR3 coding sequence is TGCGCCAGCAGTCCGCTCGCGGGGGAATACAATGAGCAGTTCTTC. Residues: CASSPLAGEYNEQFF. This rearrangement joins TRBV5-1 to TRBJ2-1, with 7 bases matching TRBD2. CDR3 length: 15 residues. Trimming at V came to 5 bases and at J to 4 bases, leaving 9 bases not matched to a gene. Germline lookup yields CDR1 SGHRS and CDR2 YFSETQ. Full variable domain (missing parts from reference TRBV5-1 and TRBJ2-1): KAGVTQTPRYLIKTRGQQVTLSCSPISGHRSVSWYQQTPGQGLQFLFEYFSETQRNKGNFPGRFSGRQFSNSRSEMNVSTLELGDSALYLCASSPLAGEYNEQFFGPGTRLTVL.

V is TRBV29-1 and J is TRBJ2-4; D possibly corresponds to TRBD1 (6 bases). Germline V lookup: CDR1 SQVTM, CDR2 ANQGSEA. V lost 7 bases to trimming and J lost 1 base, with 11 bases between them. CDR3 length equals 13 residues. DNA for the CDR3: TGCAGCGCCGAAACAGGGGCCAAAAACATTCAGTACTTC. Its protein product is CSAETGAKNIQYF.

This clonotype appeared a few times. This sequence joins TRBV5-5 and TRBJ1-1; 9 bases fit TRBD1. J lost 4 bases, V lost 0 bases, and 7 bases had no gene match. CDR1 and CDR2 (germline): SGHKS, YYEKEE (reference sequence). The CDR3 is made up of 16 amino acids. The DNA for the CDR3 is TGTGCCAGCAGCTTGGCCCTAGGACAGGGGTTCACTGAAGCTTTCTTT. Translated, it gives CASSLALGQGFTEAFF.

The genes are TRBV7-9 and TRBJ2-5; D gene unclear. The CDR3 has 14 residues. Germline CDR1 reads SEHNR; CDR2 reads FQNEAQ (reference sequence). Trimming took 1 base from V and 12 from J, leaving 18 bases between them. The CDR3 DNA reads TGTGCCAGCAGCTTAGGTCCAAACCCCTTAACCAAGTACTTC. Protein product: CASSLGPNPLTKYF.

This clonotype was counted only a few times. The J gene is TRBJ1-4, the V gene TRBV6-5; 7 bases align to TRBD1. This CDR3 is built from 18 residues. Germline trimming cut 6 bases from V and 8 bases from J; bases unmatched to any gene: 21. Germline V lookup: CDR1 MNHEY, CDR2 SVGAGI. CDR3 DNA: TGTGCCAGCAGCAGGGGGGGGGGACTCCCTAGAACCAGCGAAAAACTGTTTTTT. It translates to CASSRGGGLPRTSEKLFF.

This clonotype was seen repeatedly, ten times or more. The genes are TRBV20-1 and TRBJ1-1, with TRBD1 matching 8 bases. Germline V gives CDR1 DFQATT, CDR2 SNEGSKA (reference sequence). With 4 bases clipped from V and 5 bases from J, the junction kept 6 bases outside the gene matches. This CDR3 spans 13 amino acids. The CDR3 DNA sequence: TGCAGTGCTACGGACAGGGCGGTAACTGAAGCTTTCTTT. Translated: CSATDRAVTEAFF.

This clonotype was found a few times. The J gene is TRBJ1-2, the V gene TRBV7-2; no definite D call. The CDR3 covers 14 residues. Germline assignment: CDR1 SGHTA and CDR2 FQGNSA. V was pared by 1 base and J by 2 bases, with 8 bases between. Here the CDR3 reads CASSLDLGNYGYTF. The CDR3 DNA reads as TGTGCCAGCAGCTTAGATTTAGGAAACTATGGCTACACCTTC.

In this sample, this clonotype turned up once. V usage is TRBV11-2 and J usage is TRBJ2-3; D remains ambiguous. Looked up from germline, CDR1 is SGHAT and CDR2 is FQNNGV. This CDR3 is built from 13 residues. The ends were cut back, 4 bases at V and 6 bases at J, with 11 bases in the middle. In nucleotides, the CDR3 is TGTGCCAGCAGCTACGGCGAAGTGGATACGCAGTATTTT. As protein: CASSYGEVDTQYF.

In its sample, this clonotype was seen many times. V gene TRBV28 combines with J gene TRBJ2-3, with D tentatively TRBD1 (6 bases). CDR1 and CDR2 (germline): MDHEN, SYDVKM. CDR3 length: 14 amino acids. Trimming removed 11 bases at V and 2 bases at J, with 17 bases between. This chain's CDR3 is CASRTALTTDTQYF. CDR3 coding DNA: TGTGCCTCCCGGACAGCCTTAACCACAGATACGCAGTATTTT.

This clonotype showed up many times. This chain connects TRBV5-1 to TRBJ2-2; D is perhaps TRBD1 or TRBD2 (6 bases each). CDR3 length equals 16 residues. The germline CDR1 and CDR2 sequences are SGHRS and YFSETQ. V lost 2 bases, J lost 4 bases, and 15 bases lay in between. For the CDR3, the DNA is TGCGCCAGCAGCTTAACCGGGGGCAGCAGCACCGGGGAGCTGTTTTTT. Encoded protein: CASSLTGGSSTGELFF. Drawing the rest from reference TRBV5-1 and TRBJ2-2, the complete variable domain is KAGVTQTPRYLIKTRGQQVTLSCSPISGHRSVSWYQQTPGQGLQFLFEYFSETQRNKGNFPGRFSGRQFSNSRSEMNVSTLELGDSALYLCASSLTGGSSTGELFFGEGSRLTVL.

This clonotype was recorded a few times. CDR3 sequence (DNA): TGTGCCAGCAGCTCTGTAGCTGGGGGATACACCGGGGAGCTGTTTTTT. It encodes CASSSVAGGYTGELFF. This rearrangement joins TRBV7-2 to TRBJ2-2; perhaps D is TRBD1 or TRBD2 (5 bases each). Germline CDR1 reads SGHTA; CDR2 reads FQGNSA. V dropped 4 bases and J dropped 3 bases, with 15 bases sitting between them. The CDR3 is 16 amino acids.

This clonotype was detected many times. The chain uses TRBV28 and TRBJ1-2; TRBD1 might be the D (5 bases). The V gene lost 6 bases and the J gene lost 4 bases, with 12 bases spanning the gap. Germline values: CDR1 MDHEN, CDR2 SYDVKM. The CDR3 runs to 13 residues. DNA for the CDR3: TGTGCCAGCAGCTCCACAGGCCCCTATGGCTACACCTTC. Translated: CASSSTGPYGYTF.

In nucleotides, the CDR3 is TGTGCCAGCTCACCACCGTCTTCGCGGAGTGAGACCCAGTACTTC. Translating gives CASSPPSSRSETQYF. The genes are TRBV18 and TRBJ2-5; D remains unclear. Germline V gene data show CDR1 as KGHSH and CDR2 as LQKENI. This CDR3 has 15 residues. The ends were cut back, 0 bases at V and 5 bases at J, with 13 bases in the middle.

This clonotype was counted a few times. The chain recombines TRBV30 with TRBJ2-1; D remains unclear. CDR3 length equals 11 residues. Trimming cost V 3 bases and J 6 bases, with 6 bases left between them. CDR1 and CDR2 (germline): GTSNPN, SVGIG (reference sequence). Here the CDR3 reads CAWRKSNEQFF. The CDR3 DNA reads TGTGCCTGGAGGAAGAGCAATGAGCAGTTCTTC.

This sequence joins TRBV7-8 and TRBJ2-7; TRBD1 matches 9 bases. After removal of 5 bases from V and 2 bases from J, the junction contained 4 bases not matched to a gene. Germline CDR1 reads SGHVS; CDR2 reads FQNEAQ. The CDR3 sequence is 14 residues long. This CDR3 is CASSPQGAAYEQYF. CDR3 DNA sequence: TGTGCCAGCAGCCCACAGGGGGCCGCCTACGAGCAGTACTTC.

About this clonotype itself: A clone one base away is much larger, so this may be a read error. The V gene is TRBV6-5, the J gene TRBJ2-7, with TRBD1 matching 9 bases. Germline CDR1 is MNHEY and CDR2 is SVGAGI. Trimming cost V 2 bases and J 7 bases; bases outside gene matches: 6. This CDR3 has 14 residues. The CDR3 is CASSYPTGGGEQYF. The CDR3 DNA follows: TGTGCCAGCAGTTACCCGACAGGGGGTGGTGAGCAGTACTTC.

V and J are TRBV15 and TRBJ2-7; D unclear. V lost 0 bases and J 7 bases, leaving 10 bases between the germline ends. Germline V gene sequence: CDR1 LNHNV, CDR2 YYDKDF (reference sequence). The CDR3 length is 13 residues. CDR3 in amino acids: CATSRDQAEEQYF. The CDR3, as DNA: TGTGCCACCAGCAGAGATCAGGCGGAGGAGCAGTACTTC. Using reference TRBV15 and TRBJ2-7 for the parts outside the CDR3, the full variable domain is DAMVIQNPRYQVTQFGKPVTLSCSQTLNHNVMYWYQQKSSQAPKLLFHYYDKDFNNEADTPDNFQSRRPNTSFCFLDIRSPGLGDTAMYLCATSRDQAEEQYFGPGTRLTVT.

In this sample, this clonotype turned up a few times. The chain combines TRBV4-3 with TRBJ1-6, with D maybe TRBD1 (5 bases). In germline, CDR1 is LGHNA, CDR2 YSLEER. The V end was cut by 1 base, the J end by 8 bases, with 15 bases between. There are 16 residues in the CDR3. CDR3: CASSQASPKGDSPLHF. The CDR3 nucleotides are TGCGCCAGCAGCCAAGCCTCCCCGAAAGGGGATTCACCCCTCCACTTT.

The chain employs TRBV7-6 and TRBJ2-5; the match to TRBD2 covers 7 bases. Germline values: CDR1 SGHVS, CDR2 FNYEAQ. This CDR3 has 17 amino acids. V lost 1 base and J lost 5; bases outside the gene matches: 13. The CDR3 sequence: CASSLDPSGPTGETQYF. The DNA of the CDR3 is TGTGCCAGCAGCTTAGATCCTAGCGGTCCAACTGGGGAGACCCAGTACTTC.

J is TRBJ2-5 and V is TRBV20-1, with D maybe TRBD2 (5 bases). Germline V gives CDR1 DFQATT, CDR2 SNEGSKA (reference sequence). The V and J ends lost 3 bases and 0 bases respectively, with 8 bases between them. The CDR3 has 13 residues. The CDR3 bases are TGCAGTGCTAGTAGAGGGCACCAAGAGACCCAGTACTTC. As protein: CSASRGHQETQYF.

This clonotype showed up just a few times. The V call is TRBV30, the J call TRBJ2-1, with 10 nucleotides matching TRBD2. CDR1 is GTSNPN, CDR2 SVGIG, per germline (reference sequence). Trimming cost V 4 bases and J 2 bases; bases outside gene matches: 2. The CDR3 contains 14 residues. DNA of the CDR3: TGTGCCTGGACGGGACTAGCGCCCTACAATGAGCAGTTCTTC. Protein product: CAWTGLAPYNEQFF. Full variable domain (rest looked up from reference TRBV30 and TRBJ2-1): SQTIHQWPATLVQPVGSPLSLECTVEGTSNPNLYWYRQAAGRGLQLLFYSVGIGQISSEVPQNLSASRPQDRQFILSSKKLLLSDSGFYLCAWTGLAPYNEQFFGPGTRLTVL.

This clonotype was seen ten or more times. The chain joins TRBV3-1 to TRBJ2-2, with D uncertain. The CDR3 has 13 residues. In germline, CDR1 is LGHDT, CDR2 YNNKEL (reference sequence). Trimming cost V 5 bases and J 6 bases, with 10 bases left between them. For the CDR3, the DNA is TGTGCCAGCAGCTCCCGAGGTGCCGGGGAGCTGTTTTTT. Amino acid sequence: CASSSRGAGELFF.